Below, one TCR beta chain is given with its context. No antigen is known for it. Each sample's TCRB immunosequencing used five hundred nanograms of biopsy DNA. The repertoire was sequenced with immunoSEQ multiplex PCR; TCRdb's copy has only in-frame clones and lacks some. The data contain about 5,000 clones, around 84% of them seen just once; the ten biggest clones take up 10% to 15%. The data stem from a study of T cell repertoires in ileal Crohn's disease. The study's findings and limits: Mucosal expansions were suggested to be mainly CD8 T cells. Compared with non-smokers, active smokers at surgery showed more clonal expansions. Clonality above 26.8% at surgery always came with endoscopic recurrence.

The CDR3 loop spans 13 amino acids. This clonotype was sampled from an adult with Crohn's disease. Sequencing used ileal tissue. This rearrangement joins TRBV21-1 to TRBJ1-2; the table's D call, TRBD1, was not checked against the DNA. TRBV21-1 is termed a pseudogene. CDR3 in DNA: TGTGCCAGCAGCCGAACAGTTAACTATGGCTACACCTTC. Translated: CASSRTVNYGYTF.